A selection of T cell receptor beta chains follows, all from one sample in a study of long-term antiretroviral therapy in people with HIV. The assay was immunoSEQ multiplex PCR, and TCRdb's table has in-frame clones only and misses some. The sample yields some 31,000 clones, 90% to 95% seen once. The specimen was unsorted PBMCs, collected just over 7.3 years after starting antiretroviral therapy. The origin of the receptors is a man in his fifties with HIV. Each CDR3 is given with its conserved first and last residue. D genes are given only for firm matches. A row's size may be missing; if present it is once, few, many or a size class.

V gene,CDR3 length,clone size,J gene,D gene,CDR3 protein,CDR3 DNA
TRBV7-9,13,NA,TRBJ2-2,NA,CASSRQEAGELFF,TGTGCCAGCAGCCGACAGGAGGCCGGGGAGCTGTTTTTT
TRBV6-6,14,NA,TRBJ2-3,NA,CASSLGGSTDTQYF,TGTGCCAGCAGTCTCGGTGGGAGCACAGATACGCAGTATTTT
TRBV7-8,14,NA,TRBJ2-1,NA,CASSGGASYNEQFF,TGTGCCAGCAGCGGGGGGGCCTCCTACAATGAGCAGTTCTTC
TRBV27,15,NA,TRBJ2-3,NA,CASSFVPGGTDTQYF,TGTGCCAGCAGTTTTGTTCCTGGGGGCACAGATACGCAGTATTTT
TRBV20-1,11,NA,TRBJ2-7,NA,CSASQGAEQYF,TGCAGTGCTAGCCAGGGCGCCGAGCAGTACTTC
TRBV6-4,14,NA,TRBJ2-3,NA,CASSDSRDPDTQYF,TGTGCCAGCAGTGACTCCCGCGATCCAGATACGCAGTATTTT
TRBV29-1,12,NA,TRBJ2-7,NA,CSVAEGTYEQYF,TGCAGCGTTGCGGAGGGCACCTACGAGCAGTACTTC
TRBV5-1,16,once,TRBJ2-3,TRBD2,CASSLGGLADTDTQYF,TGCGCCAGCAGCTTGGGGGGACTAGCGGACACAGATACGCAGTATTTT
TRBV28,15,NA,TRBJ2-1,TRBD2,CASRPSGGAFHEQFF,TGTGCCAGCAGACCCAGCGGGGGGGCCTTCCATGAGCAGTTCTTC
TRBV4-3,12,NA,TRBJ1-1,NA,CASSQEASPPDF,TGCGCCAGCAGCCAAGAGGCGAGTCCCCCCGACTTT
TRBV14,16,NA,TRBJ2-2,TRBD2,CASSRVAGVNTGELFF,TGTGCCAGCAGCCGAGTAGCGGGGGTGAACACCGGGGAGCTGTTTTTT
TRBV4-2,12,NA,TRBJ1-1,NA,CASSQGLSEAFF,TGTGCCAGCAGCCAAGGGCTCAGTGAAGCTTTCTTT
TRBV6-1,16,NA,TRBJ1-5,NA,CASSGGSATSNQPQHF,TGTGCCAGCAGTGGCGGATCAGCAACTAGCAATCAGCCCCAGCATTTT
TRBV19,15,NA,TRBJ1-1,NA,CASRVEGTLNTEAFF,TGTGCCAGTAGAGTTGAGGGGACGCTGAACACTGAAGCTTTCTTT
TRBV6-5,12,NA,TRBJ2-1,NA,CASSYFVCEQFF,TGTGCCAGCAGTTACTTTGTGTGTGAGCAGTTCTTC
TRBV7-6,13,NA,TRBJ1-1,NA,CASSPPGDTEAFF,TGTGCCAGCAGCCCCCCGGGGGACACTGAAGCTTTCTTT
TRBV7-3,14,once,TRBJ2-2,NA,CASSSGVNTGELFF,TGTGCCAGCAGCTCCGGAGTGAACACCGGGGAGCTGTTTTTT
TRBV5-1,14,NA,TRBJ2-7,TRBD2,CASSLTSGGNEQYF,TGCGCCAGCAGCTTGACTAGCGGGGGGAATGAGCAGTACTTC
TRBV9,15,NA,TRBJ1-2,TRBD1,CASSVGTGGLDGYTF,TGTGCCAGCAGCGTAGGGACAGGGGGCCTTGATGGCTACACCTTC
TRBV4-3,17,once,TRBJ2-7,NA,CASSQEPLASAGYEQYF,TGCGCCAGCAGCCAAGAACCCCTGGCTAGCGCGGGCTACGAGCAGTACTTC
TRBV27,16,once,TRBJ1-5,TRBD1,CASSPMDRGSNQPQHF,TGTGCCAGCAGTCCGATGGACAGGGGTAGCAATCAGCCCCAGCATTTT
TRBV5-1,12,NA,TRBJ2-2,TRBD1,CASSYGQGELFF,TGCGCCAGCAGCTACGGACAGGGTGAGCTGTTTTTT
TRBV19,13,NA,TRBJ2-2,NA,CASSIVNTGELFF,TGTGCCAGTAGTATAGTTAATACCGGGGAGCTGTTTTTT
TRBV6-1,16,NA,TRBJ2-2,NA,CASSDPGTSNTGELFF,TGTGCCAGCAGTGACCCTGGGACATCTAACACCGGGGAGCTGTTTTTT
TRBV30,17,NA,TRBJ1-3,NA,CAWSVPGGVDSGNTIYF,TGTGCCTGGAGTGTTCCCGGGGGGGTCGACTCTGGAAACACCATATATTTT
TRBV6-6,15,NA,TRBJ1-5,NA,CASSYSEAANQPQHF,TGTGCCAGCAGTTACTCGGAGGCAGCCAATCAGCCCCAGCATTTT
TRBV19,15,NA,TRBJ2-3,TRBD1,CASSTRQGATDTQYF,TGTGCCAGTAGTACCCGACAGGGTGCCACAGATACGCAGTATTTT